This TCR beta chain came from a study of T cells in Graves' hyperthyroidism and ophthalmopathy. This clonotype was observed at least ten times. TCR beta CDR3 regions were amplified from RNA transcripts. TCR CDR3 regions were first amplified by RT-PCR with HTBI primers. TCRdb independently ran MiXCR on the multiplex PCR reads; one entry per CDR3 protein. This sample carries a few hundred thousand distinct CDR3 sequences, around 43% of them seen once, and the ten largest clones take about 45%. V lost 4 bases and J 4 bases, leaving 4 bases between the germline ends. The germline CDR1 and CDR2 sequences are KGHDR and SFDVKD. This CDR3 spans 12 amino acids.

Input material: peripheral blood or thyroid tissue (not recorded which). The rearrangement links TRBV24-1 to TRBJ1-5; no firm D call. The origin of this receptor is an adult woman with Graves' disease, either hyperthyroidism or ophthalmopathy (not recorded which). The DNA for the CDR3 is TGTGCCACCAGTGACGCAAATCAGCCCCAGCATTTT. It translates to CATSDANQPQHF.